These 9 T cell receptor beta chains were sequenced from one sample in a study of T cells after yellow fever vaccination. TCRdb ran MiXCR on the 5' RACE reads and lists one entry per CDR3 protein. Of fewer than 350,000 distinct CDR3 sequences listed, 8.7% are singletons. The material sequenced was PBMCs, taken on the day of the first yellow fever vaccination. These receptors all stem from a man between 18 and 35 years old who received the YFV17D yellow fever vaccine.

This clonotype has more than one count but fewer than ten. CDR3 residues: CASSGIAGGTGELFF. CDR3 DNA sequence: TGTGCCAGCAGTGGGATAGCGGGCGGAACCGGGGAGCTGTTTTTT. J is TRBJ2-2 and V is TRBV6-1, with 7 bases identical to TRBD2. The CDR3 has 15 residues. V was pared by 4 bases and J by 5 bases, with 7 bases of the junction left unmatched. The germline gives CDR1 MNHNS, CDR2 SASEGT.

The chain couples TRBV24-1 to TRBJ2-3; D unresolved. The CDR3 runs 14 residues. From germline, CDR1 is KGHDR and CDR2 SFDVKD. V was clipped by 1 base and J by 1 base, with 5 bases between them. The CDR3 sequence is CATSDFVGTDTQYF. The DNA of the CDR3 is TGTGCCACCAGTGATTTTGTCGGCACAGATACGCAGTATTTT.

In this sample, this clonotype turned up many times. This sequence joins TRBV6-2 or TRBV6-3 and TRBJ1-2; D unresolved. CDR1 MNHEY and CDR2 SVGEGT come from the germline V gene. The CDR3 is 22 residues long. The V end lost 0 bases, the J end lost 0 bases, and 29 bases lay between the germline ends. The CDR3 DNA is TGTGCCAGCAGTTACTCGGTATCAAACCCAAATCATCATAACAGAGCTAACTATGGCTACACCTTC. It is translated as CASSYSVSNPNHHNRANYGYTF.

The chain combines TRBV3-1 with TRBJ1-2; 8 positions agree with TRBD1. Germline V gene sequence: CDR1 LGHDT, CDR2 YNNKEL (reference sequence). The trim removed 3 bases at V and 8 bases at J, leaving 8 bases unmatched. The CDR3 extends over 14 amino acids. The CDR3 loop reads CASSHRAGTGGYTF. CDR3 DNA: TGTGCCAGCAGCCACCGCGCCGGGACAGGCGGCTACACCTTC.

Ten or more counts support this clonotype. This chain joins TRBV9 and TRBJ1-2; a weak D match, TRBD1 (5 bases). This CDR3 comprises 18 residues. Germline assignment: CDR1 SGDLS and CDR2 YYNGEE. V was shortened by 7 bases and J by 3 bases, with 28 bases between the two germline ends. The CDR3 nucleotides read TGTGCCAGCGGCCAAACAATAGGGACCGCGTCCTCTCACTATGGCTACACCTTC. Its protein is CASGQTIGTASSHYGYTF.

This clonotype was seen only a few times. The chain links TRBV18 to TRBJ2-1; 11 bases are shared with TRBD2. The CDR3 length is 20 residues. The germline V gene has CDR1 KGHSH and CDR2 LQKENI. V lost 3 bases to trimming and J lost 4 bases; unmatched junction nucleotides: 17. This CDR3 is CASSPMASGGPFPHYNEQFF. For the CDR3, the DNA is TGTGCCAGCTCACCTATGGCTAGCGGGGGGCCTTTCCCTCATTACAATGAGCAGTTCTTC.

The chain combines TRBV2 with TRBJ1-6; D remains unclear. Germline values: CDR1 SNHLY, CDR2 FYNNEI. V was clipped by 6 bases and J by 10 bases, with 16 bases between them. The CDR3 runs to 14 residues. The CDR3 region has the DNA TGTGCCAGCAGATACACACAAAAGAACTCACCCCTCCACTTT. Protein product: CASRYTQKNSPLHF.

This clonotype was observed a handful of times. This chain links TRBV4-3 with TRBJ2-2; no clear D. CDR1 is LGHNA, CDR2 YSLEER, per germline. V gave up 0 bases and J gave up 7 bases, with 15 bases separating them. This CDR3 is built from 16 residues. This CDR3 is CASSQEGYTRDGELFF. The CDR3 region has the DNA TGCGCCAGCAGCCAAGAAGGTTACACCCGAGACGGGGAGCTGTTTTTT.

This clonotype was detected many times. The V gene is TRBV12-3 or TRBV12-4, the J gene TRBJ1-1; no definite D call. V was cut by 6 bases and J by 4 bases, with 12 bases left in between. CDR3 size: 13 residues. The CDR3 sequence is CASRLNLGTEAFF. DNA for the CDR3: TGTGCCAGCAGGTTGAATTTGGGCACTGAAGCTTTCTTT.